The 28 T cell receptor beta chains below were found in one sample sequenced in a study of T cell responses to AZD1222 COVID-19 vaccine. Some clones are missing from TCRdb's copy, which holds only in-frame ones; the method was immunoSEQ multiplex PCR. The sample lists 100,000 to 140,000 clones; under 95% were seen once. The source material was peripheral blood, sampled on day 0 of AZD1222 vaccination. All receptors derive from an adult in good health.

The chain uses TRBV28 and TRBJ1-4; D may be TRBD1 (6 bases). The CDR3 loop spans 15 amino acids. The germline gives CDR1 MDHEN, CDR2 SYDVKM. Deletions cut 5 bases from V and 3 bases from J, with 13 bases between. CDR3 loop: CASSPSTGSNEKLFF. CDR3 bases: TGTGCCAGCAGTCCCTCGACAGGCTCTAATGAAAAACTGTTTTTT.

The CDR3 sequence is CASSLRGGLSYNEQFF. In DNA form, the CDR3 reads TGTGCCAGCAGCTTACGGGGGGGCCTGTCCTACAATGAGCAGTTCTTC. The chain joins TRBV7-2 to TRBJ2-1, with 8 bases aligning to TRBD2. Trimming cost V 2 bases and J 1 base; bases outside gene matches: 4. The CDR3 covers 16 residues. Germline CDR1 reads SGHTA; CDR2 reads FQGNSA. The complete variable domain, with remaining parts taken from reference TRBV7-2 and TRBJ2-1, reads GAGVSQSPSNKVTEKGKDVELRCDPISGHTALYWYRQSLGQGLEFLIYFQGNSAPDKSGLPSDRFSAERTGGSVSTLTIQRTQQEDSAVYLCASSLRGGLSYNEQFFGPGTRLTVL.

The chain uses TRBV9 and TRBJ2-3, with D perhaps being TRBD1 or TRBD2 (5 bases each). Trimming took off 3 bases at V and 2 bases at J, with 16 bases between the two ends. Looked up from germline, CDR1 is SGDLS and CDR2 is YYNGEE. The CDR3 sequence is 16 residues long. CDR3 DNA: TGTGCCAGCAGCGCCATAGCGAGGGGACCCACAGATACGCAGTATTTT. Its translation is CASSAIARGPTDTQYF.

The chain combines TRBV2 with TRBJ2-7; D might be TRBD1 (6 bases). CDR1 and CDR2 from the germline V gene are SNHLY and FYNNEI. The V gene lost 3 bases and the J gene lost 3 bases, with 12 bases spanning the gap. The CDR3 consists of 14 residues. The DNA for the CDR3 is TGTGCCAGCAGTGATCGACAGGAGATCTACGAGCAGTACTTC. Amino acid sequence: CASSDRQEIYEQYF.

The CDR3: CASSPRTGPTPNYGYTF. DNA of the CDR3: TGTGCCAGCAGTCCCCGGACAGGACCCACCCCTAACTATGGCTACACCTTC. V usage is TRBV27 and J usage is TRBJ1-2, with 7 bases identical to TRBD1. Germline V gene data show CDR1 as MNHEY and CDR2 as SMNVEV (reference sequence). V trimming: 5 bases; J trimming: 0 bases; junction bases outside the gene matches: 12. The CDR3 sequence is 17 residues long.

This sequence joins TRBV2 and TRBJ1-5; 9 bases map to TRBD1. This CDR3 is built from 15 residues. Germline V gene data show CDR1 as SNHLY and CDR2 as FYNNEI. The J segment lost 4 bases and the V segment lost 7 bases, leaving 8 bases of the junction unmatched. The CDR3 region has the DNA TGTGCCAGCACGGGGGGGACAGGGAGAAATCAGCCCCAGCATTTT. Translating it yields CASTGGTGRNQPQHF.

The chain employs TRBV9 and TRBJ1-2; 8 bases are shared with TRBD1. This CDR3 has 17 amino acids. Germline V gene data show CDR1 as SGDLS and CDR2 as YYNGEE. The V gene end was trimmed by 4 bases and the J gene end by 7 bases; junction bases not matched to a gene: 18. The CDR3 region is CASSPGQGGLAGSGYTF. CDR3 DNA: TGTGCCAGCAGCCCCGGACAGGGAGGTTTGGCGGGTAGTGGCTACACCTTC.

This chain uses TRBV4-1 with TRBJ1-6; TRBD1 matches at 8 bases. J gave up 7 bases and V 1 base, and 6 bases lay outside the gene matches. CDR3 size: 16 residues. From germline, CDR1 is MGHRA and CDR2 YSYEKL. The CDR3 DNA reads TGCGCCAGCAGCCAAGCCCAGGGGGCGCCGAATTCACCCCTCCACTTT. Its protein is CASSQAQGAPNSPLHF.

The J gene is TRBJ1-5, the V gene TRBV7-2, with D possibly being TRBD1 (5 bases). Germline assignment: CDR1 SGHTA and CDR2 FQGNSA. Between the trimmed V and J ends, which lost 1 base and 7 bases, there was a span of 11 bases. CDR3 size: 14 residues. CDR3 bases: TGTGCCAGCAGCTTAGGCGGCAGGGAGCAGCCCCAGCATTTT. It encodes CASSLGGREQPQHF.

The rearrangement uses TRBV4-3 and TRBJ1-1, with D possibly being TRBD1 (5 bases). In germline, CDR1 is LGHNA, CDR2 YSLEER. The length of the CDR3 is 15 residues. Trimming cost V 0 bases and J 3 bases, with 11 bases left between them. This CDR3 reads CASSQDSTGDTEAFF. The CDR3 bases are TGCGCCAGCAGCCAAGATAGTACAGGTGACACTGAAGCTTTCTTT.

V and J are TRBV5-4 and TRBJ2-5, with 10 bases aligning to TRBD2. Trimming took 2 bases from V and 2 from J; bases not matched to a gene: 6. The germline CDR1 and CDR2 sequences are SGHNT and YYREEE (reference sequence). This CDR3 is 16 amino acids long. CDR3 nucleotides: TGTGCCAGCAGCTTAATGGTAGCGGGGGGTCAAGAGACCCAGTACTTC. Amino acids: CASSLMVAGGQETQYF.

The gene calls are TRBV11-2 and TRBJ2-7; 10 bases fit TRBD2. Trimming at V came to 5 bases and at J to 2 bases, leaving 9 bases not matched to a gene. The CDR3 is made up of 16 amino acids. Germline CDR1 is SGHAT and CDR2 is FQNNGV. CDR3 region: CASSRPTSGVPYEQYF. In DNA form, the CDR3 reads TGTGCCAGCAGCCGCCCTACTAGCGGGGTACCCTACGAGCAGTACTTC.

V and J are TRBV6-5 and TRBJ1-3; D unresolved. Trimming took off 2 bases at V and 0 bases at J, with 5 bases between the two ends. Germline V gene lookup returns CDR1 MNHEY and CDR2 SVGAGI. This CDR3 comprises 14 residues. This CDR3 reads CASSYTSSGNTIYF. The DNA of the CDR3 is TGTGCCAGCAGTTACACAAGCTCTGGAAACACCATATATTTT.

The CDR3 DNA sequence: TGTGCCAGCAGCCCGTTTTATCAGGGTTTCTACGAGCAGTACTTC. Translation gives CASSPFYQGFYEQYF. V is TRBV9 and J is TRBJ2-7; D is possibly TRBD1 (5 bases). Germline values: CDR1 SGDLS, CDR2 YYNGEE. V shed 4 bases and J shed 3 bases, with 17 bases lying between them. The length of the CDR3 is 15 residues.

The chain couples TRBV19 to TRBJ2-2; 11 nucleotides match TRBD2. The V gene's germline CDR1 is LNHDA and CDR2 SQIVND (reference sequence). The CDR3 is made up of 15 amino acids. Trimming took 7 bases from V and 7 from J; bases not matched to a gene: 8. In nucleotides, the CDR3 is TGTGCCAGTACCCAGGCTAGCGGGGGGTTCGGGGAGCTGTTTTTT. Amino acid sequence: CASTQASGGFGELFF.

This clone was recorded a few times. This chain connects TRBV7-9 to TRBJ2-2; D unresolved. Trimming left V 5 bases short and J 2 bases short, with 12 bases between. The CDR3 runs to 15 residues. Germline V CDR1 and CDR2: SEHNR, FQNEAQ (reference sequence). The CDR3 DNA follows: TGTGCCAGCAGCATCACCAACCCTAACACCGGGGAGCTGTTTTTT. Its protein product is CASSITNPNTGELFF.

V usage is TRBV27 and J usage is TRBJ1-2; D remains ambiguous. CDR3 length equals 16 residues. Between the trimmed V and J ends, which lost 2 bases and 4 bases, there was a span of 17 bases. Germline V gene lookup returns CDR1 MNHEY and CDR2 SMNVEV (reference sequence). In nucleotides, the CDR3 is TGTGCCAGCAGTTTACGGGGAATCGGTCGGCTCTATGGCTACACCTTC. Protein product: CASSLRGIGRLYGYTF.

V and J are TRBV7-8 and TRBJ1-5; TRBD1 aligns across 8 bases. CDR1 SGHVS and CDR2 FQNEAQ come from the germline V gene. The ends lost 5 bases at V and 9 bases at J; junction bases unmatched: 18. The CDR3 extends over 17 amino acids. Written as DNA, the CDR3 is TGTGCCAGCAGCACGGGGGCTGGCAGGGGGCGGGGAGGGCCCCAGCATTTT. It specifies CASSTGAGRGRGGPQHF.

The chain employs TRBV9 and TRBJ2-6, with 8 positions matching TRBD1. The V gene end was trimmed by 0 bases and the J gene end by 2 bases; junction bases not matched to a gene: 10. Germline values: CDR1 SGDLS, CDR2 YYNGEE. The CDR3 contains 19 residues. The CDR3 reads CASSVGPGQGGAGANVLTF. The CDR3 coding sequence is TGTGCCAGCAGCGTAGGACCCGGACAGGGTGGTGCTGGGGCCAACGTCCTGACTTTC.

The chain has TRBV6-1 and TRBJ1-1; tentatively, D is TRBD1 (6 bases). Germline CDR1 is MNHNS and CDR2 is SASEGT. Trimming cost V 2 bases and J 12 bases, with 10 bases left between them. This CDR3 region has 11 residues. CDR3 DNA: TGTGCCAGCAGTGAAACAGGGTTACCTTTCTTT. It codes for CASSETGLPFF.

The rearrangement uses TRBV18 and TRBJ2-2; D possibly matches TRBD1 or TRBD2 (6 bases each). The V and J ends lost 3 bases and 4 bases respectively, with 21 bases between them. The CDR3 covers 18 residues. Germline lookup yields CDR1 KGHSH and CDR2 LQKENI. In DNA, the CDR3 is TGTGCCAGCTCACCCCTGGGCAGGGGAGGAGTAAGCACCGGGGAGCTGTTTTTT. Residues: CASSPLGRGGVSTGELFF.

The chain couples TRBV5-4 to TRBJ1-2; 10 nucleotides line up with TRBD1. Germline V gene sequence: CDR1 SGHNT, CDR2 YYREEE (reference sequence). The CDR3 contains 15 residues. V dropped 1 base and J dropped 6; count of bases not matched to a gene: 6. CDR3 nucleotides: TGTGCCAGCAGCTTGCCTGGGACAGGGGTACATGGCTACACCTTC. Translation gives CASSLPGTGVHGYTF.

In the case of this clone: Other nucleotide sequences in the sample specify the same CDR3. The CDR3 protein is CASSRPGQGRYEQYF. As DNA, the CDR3 is TGTGCCAGCAGCCGCCCCGGACAGGGCCGCTACGAGCAGTACTTC. V gene TRBV6-6 combines with J gene TRBJ2-7, with 8 positions matching TRBD1. The CDR3 runs 15 residues. Germline V gene sequence: CDR1 MNHNY, CDR2 SVGAGI (reference sequence). J was trimmed by 3 bases and V by 6 bases; bases with no gene match: 10.

In this sample, this clone turned up a few times. The chain joins TRBV2 to TRBJ2-7, with TRBD1 identical over 7 bases. This CDR3 region has 13 residues. V gave up 7 bases and J gave up 4 bases; unmatched junction bases: 7. Germline lookup yields CDR1 SNHLY and CDR2 FYNNEI. CDR3 sequence reads: CASTGQNFYEQYF. The CDR3 DNA reads TGTGCCAGCACGGGACAGAACTTTTACGAGCAGTACTTC.

The genes are TRBV5-6 and TRBJ1-1; D gene uncertain. This CDR3 comprises 15 residues. Germline CDR1 reads SGHDT; CDR2 reads YYEEEE. V was cut by 2 bases and J by 0 bases, with 11 bases left in between. CDR3 in amino acids: CASSFFRGMNTEAFF. The CDR3 bases are TGTGCCAGCAGCTTTTTCCGTGGTATGAACACTGAAGCTTTCTTT. The variable domain in full, with the rest retrieved from reference TRBV5-6 and TRBJ1-1, is DAGVTQSPTHLIKTRGQQVTLRCSPKSGHDTVSWYQQALGQGPQFIFQYYEEEERQRGNFPDRFSGHQFPNYSSELNVNALLLGDSALYLCASSFFRGMNTEAFFGQGTRLTVV.

The chain recombines TRBV11-2 with TRBJ1-2; D is unclear. Germline lookup yields CDR1 SGHAT and CDR2 FQNNGV. This CDR3 contains 13 residues. V was trimmed by 5 bases and J by 4 bases, leaving 11 bases between them. The CDR3 DNA reads as TGTGCCAGCAGCCCGACACGGTCCTATGGCTACACCTTC. Amino acid sequence: CASSPTRSYGYTF.

The J gene is TRBJ1-2, the V gene TRBV6-5, with TRBD1 as a possible D gene (5 bases). Trimming pared 6 bases from V and 4 bases from J, leaving 18 bases between. There are 15 residues in the CDR3. The germline V gene encodes CDR1 MNHEY and CDR2 SVGAGI. Here the CDR3 DNA reads TGTGCCAGCAGGACACCGAGGGGAAATGCCTATGGCTACACCTTC. Translation: CASRTPRGNAYGYTF.

This rearrangement joins TRBV5-8 to TRBJ2-5, with a weak D call TRBD2 (7 bases). Per germline, CDR1 SGHTS and CDR2 YDEGEE. Trimming cost V 4 bases and J 1 base, with 14 bases left between them. The length of the CDR3 is 15 residues. The CDR3 DNA follows: TGTGCCAGCAGCCCGGGGCGGGGGCCCCAAGAGACCCAGTACTTC. Translating gives CASSPGRGPQETQYF.